This T cell receptor (beta chain) stems from a study of shared clonotypes between healthy human individuals. About the research overall: For every donor, three CD4 naive, three CD4 memory, two CD8 naive and one CD8 memory plates were used.

Comment on this clone: As yet, its antigen is unknown.

Findings and limits, study-wide: Though the depth was large, rarefaction showed that sorted-subset sequencing was incomplete.

In the naive CD8 group, cells lacked CD45RO and were positively selected for CCR7, so terminally differentiated effector memory CD45RA+ cells were left out. All participating donors were Caucasian adults from Nashville, Tennessee. Replicate PCRs from sorted subsets contained 200 ng DNA, which is 29,000 or so T cell genomes. The method was immunoSEQ multiplex PCR; TCRdb's version includes in-frame clones alone and lacks a portion of them. The sample has approximately 810,000 clones; roughly 92% are singletons. Germline-derived CDR1 and CDR2 are SNHLY and FYNNEI. The CDR3 is 14 residues long. V lost 8 bases, J lost 6 bases, and 19 bases lay in between.

This chain joins TRBV2 and TRBJ1-1; D may be TRBD1 (6 bases). The sample consisted of naive CD8+ T cells sorted from blood. This clonotype originated in a man in his thirties or forties in good health. The chain's CDR3 is CASYENRVEAEAFF. The CDR3, as DNA: TGTGCCAGCTATGAGAACAGGGTAGAGGCTGAAGCTTTCTTT.